Following are 16 T cell receptor beta chains from one sample sequenced in a study of response to subunit inactivated influenza vaccine. MiXCR was run by TCRdb on the RT-PCR reads, yielding one entry per CDR3 protein. The sample lists hundreds of thousands of distinct CDR3 sequences, 13% to 15% occurring once. Sequencing used PBMCs from blood, obtained 14 to 15 days before vaccination. All receptors come from a man between 45 and 60 years old who received an inactivated influenza vaccine.

This clonotype was seen a handful of times. The chain uses TRBV10-2 and TRBJ2-1; TRBD2 agrees at 8 bases. The germline V gene encodes CDR1 WSHSY and CDR2 SAAADI. The CDR3 consists of 16 residues. Trimming at V came to 3 bases and at J to 8 bases, leaving 12 bases not matched to a gene. The CDR3 loop reads CASSDSAGAGVHEQFF. The CDR3 DNA sequence: TGCGCCAGCAGTGATAGTGCGGGAGCGGGAGTGCATGAGCAGTTCTTC.

This clonotype was counted between two and nine times. This chain links TRBV5-6 with TRBJ1-5; 7 bases align to TRBD1. V shed 4 bases, J shed 4 bases, and the junction held 5 bases outside the gene matches. The CDR3 has 14 residues. Germline V gene data show CDR1 as SGHDT and CDR2 as YYEEEE. As DNA, the CDR3 is TGTGCCAGCAGCGTCACAGGGGCGAATCAGCCCCAGCATTTT. Amino acids: CASSVTGANQPQHF.

This clonotype has a handful of counts. The chain joins TRBV5-1 to TRBJ2-7; D is perhaps TRBD2 (5 bases). Trimming left V 4 bases short and J 6 bases short, with 8 bases between. In germline, CDR1 is SGHRS, CDR2 YFSETQ. The CDR3 spans 11 residues. The CDR3 loop is CASSAGVEQYF. In DNA form, the CDR3 reads TGCGCCAGCAGCGCGGGCGTCGAGCAGTACTTC.

This clonotype was counted a single time. The chain is built from TRBV2 and TRBJ2-1; 9 bases fit TRBD2. The V gene's germline CDR1 is SNHLY and CDR2 FYNNEI. The CDR3 has 15 residues. Trimming at V came to 6 bases and at J to 3 bases, leaving 6 bases not matched to a gene. CDR3 nucleotide sequence: TGTGCCAGCAGAGACAGCGGGGGGTACTACAATGAGCAGTTCTTC. Its translation: CASRDSGGYYNEQFF.

The genes are TRBV3-1 and TRBJ2-5; D is possibly TRBD1 (6 bases). Trimming removed 4 bases at V and 4 bases at J, with 16 bases between. The CDR3 is 15 residues long. Germline V gives CDR1 LGHDT, CDR2 YNNKEL (reference sequence). As DNA, the CDR3 is TGTGCCAGCAGCCTGGGACACTTAACACTAGAGACCCAGTACTTC. Translation: CASSLGHLTLETQYF.

This clonotype has at least ten counts. The chain is built from TRBV12-3 or TRBV12-4 and TRBJ2-2, with unresolved D. V was shortened by 3 bases and J by 2 bases, with 7 bases between the two germline ends. The CDR3 length is 14 residues. The CDR3 DNA sequence: TGTGCCAGCAGTTTCAAGGGAAACACCGGGGAGCTGTTTTTT. Its protein is CASSFKGNTGELFF.

This clonotype was seen only a few times. As DNA, the CDR3 is TGTGCCAGCAGACAGGGGGCGGATGGCTACACCTTC. Encoded protein: CASRQGADGYTF. This chain connects TRBV6-2 or TRBV6-3 to TRBJ1-2, with 9 nucleotides matching TRBD1. V shed 6 bases and J 6 bases; nucleotides not matched to a gene: 2. This CDR3 is built from 12 residues. Looked up from germline, CDR1 is MNHEY and CDR2 is SVGEGT.

This clonotype has just a few counts. This chain connects TRBV6-6 to TRBJ2-7, with a possible D match to TRBD2 (6 bases). V lost 2 bases to trimming and J lost 4 bases, with 9 bases between them. Looked up from germline, CDR1 is MNHNY and CDR2 is SVGAGI (reference sequence). This CDR3 is built from 13 residues. The CDR3 region is CASSYLGGYEQYF. The DNA of the CDR3 is TGTGCCAGCAGTTACCTGGGGGGTTACGAGCAGTACTTC.

This clonotype was seen a handful of times. The V gene is TRBV15, the J gene TRBJ2-2, with 11 bases that match TRBD2. The V gene's germline CDR1 is LNHNV and CDR2 YYDKDF (reference sequence). This CDR3 comprises 18 residues. V lost 1 base, J lost 2 bases, and 6 bases stayed unmatched. The DNA of the CDR3 is TGTGCCACCAGCAGAGCCTCTAGCGGGGGGCCTAACACCGGGGAGCTGTTTTTT. Its translation: CATSRASSGGPNTGELFF.

The chain recombines TRBV12-3 or TRBV12-4 with TRBJ2-2, with D perhaps given as TRBD1 or TRBD2 (5 bases each). The CDR3 is made up of 15 amino acids. V was trimmed by 3 bases and J by 4 bases, leaving 12 bases between them. This CDR3 reads CASSLRGSRTGELFF. The CDR3 nucleotides read TGTGCCAGCAGTTTGAGGGGTTCGCGCACCGGGGAGCTGTTTTTT.

Many counts were recorded for this clonotype. The chain links TRBV2 to TRBJ1-5, with D tentatively TRBD1 (5 bases). V shed 5 bases and J shed 6 bases, with 11 bases lying between them. The CDR3 sequence is 13 residues long. Per the germline V gene, CDR1 is SNHLY and CDR2 is FYNNEI. This chain's CDR3 is CASSPGYRQPQHF. The CDR3, as DNA: TGTGCCAGCAGTCCAGGGTATCGTCAGCCCCAGCATTTT.

The genes are TRBV5-1 and TRBJ2-5; 11 bases are shared with TRBD1. Germline CDR1 and CDR2: SGHRS and YFSETQ. This CDR3 is 17 amino acids long. V lost 4 bases and J lost 6; bases outside the gene matches: 14. CDR3 protein: CASSTGQGALILQTQYF. The CDR3 nucleotides are TGCGCCAGCAGCACAGGACAGGGGGCGCTGATCCTCCAGACCCAGTACTTC.

The chain joins TRBV7-6 to TRBJ2-1; possibly TRBD2 for D (5 bases). The germline V and J ends were trimmed by 5 bases and 5 bases, with 22 bases remaining between them. Germline CDR1 is SGHVS and CDR2 is FNYEAQ. The CDR3 consists of 17 residues. The CDR3 DNA sequence: TGTGCCAGCAGCCCAAATGGGCAGCGAGGGTCCCACAATGAGCAGTTCTTC. Residues: CASSPNGQRGSHNEQFF.

The chain joins TRBV2 to TRBJ2-3; D might be TRBD2 (6 bases). Germline values: CDR1 SNHLY, CDR2 FYNNEI. This CDR3 is built from 14 residues. The ends were cut back, 7 bases at V and 0 bases at J, with 11 bases in the middle. The CDR3 is CASKVGGSTDTQYF. The CDR3 bases are TGTGCCAGCAAGGTGGGGGGTAGCACAGATACGCAGTATTTT.

This clonotype was observed a few times. CDR3 sequence: CASKDRRSEQYF. CDR3 nucleotides: TGTGCCAGCAAGGACAGGCGGAGCGAGCAGTACTTC. The V gene is TRBV6-2 or TRBV6-3, the J gene TRBJ2-7, with TRBD1 matching over 7 bases. Per the germline V gene, CDR1 is MNHEY and CDR2 is SVGEGT. V dropped 7 bases and J dropped 6; count of bases not matched to a gene: 6. The CDR3 runs 12 residues.

This rearrangement joins TRBV3-1 to TRBJ2-5; weak D call: TRBD1 (5 bases). The CDR3 extends over 15 amino acids. V lost 4 bases and J 4 bases, leaving 16 bases between the germline ends. Germline V gene data show CDR1 as LGHDT and CDR2 as YNNKEL (reference sequence). In DNA, the CDR3 is TGTGCCAGCAGCCCCGAGGCCCAGGGTGGAGAGACCCAGTACTTC. Encoded protein: CASSPEAQGGETQYF.